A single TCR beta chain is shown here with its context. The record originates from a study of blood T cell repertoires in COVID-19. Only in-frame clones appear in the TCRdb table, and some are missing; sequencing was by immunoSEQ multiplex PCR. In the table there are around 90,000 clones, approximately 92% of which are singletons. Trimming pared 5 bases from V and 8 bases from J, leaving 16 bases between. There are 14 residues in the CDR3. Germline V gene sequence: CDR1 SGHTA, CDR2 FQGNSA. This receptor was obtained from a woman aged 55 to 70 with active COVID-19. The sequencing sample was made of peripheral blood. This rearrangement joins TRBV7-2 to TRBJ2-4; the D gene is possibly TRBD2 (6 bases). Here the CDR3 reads CASSPRTSTDIQYF. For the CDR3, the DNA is TGTGCCAGCAGCCCGAGAACTAGCACCGACATTCAGTACTTC.